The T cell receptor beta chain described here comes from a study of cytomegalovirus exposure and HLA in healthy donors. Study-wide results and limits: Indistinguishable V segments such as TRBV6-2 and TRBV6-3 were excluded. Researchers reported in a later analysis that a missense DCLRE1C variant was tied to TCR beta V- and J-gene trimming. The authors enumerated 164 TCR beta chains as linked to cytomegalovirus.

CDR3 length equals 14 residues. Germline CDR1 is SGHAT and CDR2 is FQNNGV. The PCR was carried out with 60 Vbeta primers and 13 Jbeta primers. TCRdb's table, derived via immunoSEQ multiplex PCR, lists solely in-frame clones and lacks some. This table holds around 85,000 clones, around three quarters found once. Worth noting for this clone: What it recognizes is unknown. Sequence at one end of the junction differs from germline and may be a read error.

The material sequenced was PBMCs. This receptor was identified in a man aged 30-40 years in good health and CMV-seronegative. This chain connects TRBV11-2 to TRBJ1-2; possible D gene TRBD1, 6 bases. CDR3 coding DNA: TGTGCCAGCAGCCGACTTCAGGGGAGATTTCGTCCAGCCTTC. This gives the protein CASSRLQGRFRPAF.